This T cell receptor beta chain was identified during a study of cytomegalovirus exposure and HLA in healthy donors. The germline V gene encodes CDR1 SGDLS and CDR2 YYNGEE. The length of the CDR3 is 13 residues. Trimming at V came to 4 bases and at J to 7 bases, leaving 7 bases not matched to a gene. Clones were read by immunoSEQ multiplex PCR, and TCRdb kept only the in-frame ones, dropping some. The data contain 150,000 to 200,000 clones, 80% to 85% of them singletons. The sample holds a few counts of this clone. Its antigen is undetermined. Study-level results: It was reported that the classifier diagnosed cytomegalovirus status with high specificity and sensitivity in both the original and validation cohorts.

The receptor comes from a woman aged 18-29 years in good health and CMV-seropositive. The chain couples TRBV9 to TRBJ1-1; 7 nucleotides align to TRBD1. Sequencing was done on a sample of PBMCs. CDR3 sequence: CASSITGAIEAFF. The CDR3 coding sequence is TGTGCCAGCAGCATAACAGGGGCCATTGAAGCTTTCTTT.